This T cell receptor (beta chain) is drawn from a study of CXCR3-negative and CXCR3-positive naive CD8 T cells. Study-level points and caveats: Memory CD8+ cells showed much lower diversity, while both naive subsets displayed comparably high diversity. Hydrophobicity was higher for TRB CDR3s found in CXCR3-positive naive cells than in CXCR3-negative naive cells. Naive cells used TRBV-TRBJ genes in much the same way whether CXCR3-negative or CXCR3-positive; memory cells did not.

About this clonotype itself: As yet, its antigen is unknown.

Germline CDR1 KGHSH, CDR2 LQKENI. The CDR3 is made up of 18 amino acids. Sorts performed in triplicate captured 250,000 to 350,000 cells each from every CD8+ T cell subset. A CD45RO-CCR7+CD27+CD95- phenotype identified naive CD8+ T cells. The libraries of TRB cDNA were prepared using 5' RACE with UMI labels. TCRdb reprocessed the 5' RACE reads, with one entry per CDR3 protein and no DNA. The repertoire table contains about 110,000 distinct CDR3 sequences. V gene TRBV18 combines with J gene TRBJ1-4; TCRdb's assignment of TRBD1 cannot be checked, as there is no DNA. The sample comprised naive CXCR3+ CD8+ T cells from blood. Subset indicated: CD45RO-CCR7+CD27+CD95- naive CD8+ T cells expressing CXCR3 (TNR3+). The clonotype originates from a human donor in good health. Some clones in this sample may be carry-over from other donors' samples. The chain's CDR3 is CASSPQPPQGESLAKLFF.